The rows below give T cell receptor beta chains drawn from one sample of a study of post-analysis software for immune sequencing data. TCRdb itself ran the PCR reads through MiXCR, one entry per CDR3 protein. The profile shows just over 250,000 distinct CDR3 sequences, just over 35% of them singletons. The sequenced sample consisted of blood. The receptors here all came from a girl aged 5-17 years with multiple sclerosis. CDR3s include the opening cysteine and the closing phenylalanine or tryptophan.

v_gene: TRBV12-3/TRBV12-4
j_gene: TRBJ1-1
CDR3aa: CASSVGSMNTEAFF

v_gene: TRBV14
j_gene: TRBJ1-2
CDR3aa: CASSQASVYGPVGYTF

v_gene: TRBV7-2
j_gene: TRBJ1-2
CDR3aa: CASTRRSNYGYTF

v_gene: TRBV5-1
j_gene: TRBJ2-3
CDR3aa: CASSLTVRTDTQYF

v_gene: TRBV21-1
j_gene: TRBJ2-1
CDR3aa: CASSITTNSRNEQFF

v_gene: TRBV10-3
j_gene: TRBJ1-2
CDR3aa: CAISHEQGEGYTF

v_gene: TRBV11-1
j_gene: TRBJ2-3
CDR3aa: CASSLRTSGGDTQYF

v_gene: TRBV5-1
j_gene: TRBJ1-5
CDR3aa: CASSTGQPNQPQHF

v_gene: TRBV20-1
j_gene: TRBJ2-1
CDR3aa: CSARDGRRGTQFF

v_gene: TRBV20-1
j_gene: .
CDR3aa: CSARDGTSPGVEQYF

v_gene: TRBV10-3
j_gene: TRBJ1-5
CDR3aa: CAISGGGQPQHF

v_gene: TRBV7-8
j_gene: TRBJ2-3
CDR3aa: CASSLVAGTTDTQYF

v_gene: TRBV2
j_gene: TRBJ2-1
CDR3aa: CASSDGGNEQFF

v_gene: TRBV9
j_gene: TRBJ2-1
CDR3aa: CASAVRSYNEQFF

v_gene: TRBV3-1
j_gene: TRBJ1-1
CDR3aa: CASSQGYQGSRKEAFF

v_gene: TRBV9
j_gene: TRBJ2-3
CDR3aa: CASSDSGGGGTDTQYF

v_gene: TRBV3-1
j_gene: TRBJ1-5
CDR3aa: CASSQGQNQPQHF

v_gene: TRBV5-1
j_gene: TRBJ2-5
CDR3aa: CASSLARTRETQYF

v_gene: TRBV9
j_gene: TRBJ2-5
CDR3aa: CASSAHPGDQETQYF

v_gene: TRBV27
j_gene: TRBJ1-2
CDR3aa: CASSLAGIAGYTF

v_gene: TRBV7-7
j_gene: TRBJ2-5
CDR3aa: CASSFTSGATETQYF

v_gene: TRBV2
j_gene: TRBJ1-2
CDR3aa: CASRGDRGLYGYTF

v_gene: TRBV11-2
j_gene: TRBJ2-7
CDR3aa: CASSGRQREGSYEQYF

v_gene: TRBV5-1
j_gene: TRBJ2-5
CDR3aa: CASSFGRLQETQYF

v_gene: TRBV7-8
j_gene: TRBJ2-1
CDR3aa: CASSLDVGLYSYNEQFF

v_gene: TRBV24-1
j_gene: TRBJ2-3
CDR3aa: CATRGRATDTQYF

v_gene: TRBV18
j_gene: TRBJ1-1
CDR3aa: CASSPLLTGNTEAFF

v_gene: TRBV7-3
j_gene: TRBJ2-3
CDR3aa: CASSPGEGITSTDTQYF

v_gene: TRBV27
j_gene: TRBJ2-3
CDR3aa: CASSHPGGGTDTQYF

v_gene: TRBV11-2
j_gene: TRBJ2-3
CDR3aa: CASSLDRGLAGTDTQYF

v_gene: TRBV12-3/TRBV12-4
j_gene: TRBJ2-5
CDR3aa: CASSFYMIRETQYF

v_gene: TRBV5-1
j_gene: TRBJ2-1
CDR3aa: CASSLMSMALSGEQFF

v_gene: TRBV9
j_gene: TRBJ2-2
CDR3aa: CASSQRNTGELFF

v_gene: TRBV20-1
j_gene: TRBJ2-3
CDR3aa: CSASYAADTQYF

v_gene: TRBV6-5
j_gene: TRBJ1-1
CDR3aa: CASSSLGGDTEAFF

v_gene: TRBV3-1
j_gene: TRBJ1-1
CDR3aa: CASSQGNTEAFF

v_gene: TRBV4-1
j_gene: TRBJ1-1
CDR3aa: CASSQGTDTEAFF

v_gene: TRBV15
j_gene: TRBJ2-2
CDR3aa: CATSRDRGFANTGELFF

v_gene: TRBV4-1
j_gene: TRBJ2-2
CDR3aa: CASSQGYTGELFF

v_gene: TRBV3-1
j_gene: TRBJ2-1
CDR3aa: CASSQFGSGVNEQFF

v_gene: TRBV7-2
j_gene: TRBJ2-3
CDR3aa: CASSPGGLAGHTDTQYF